Listed below are T cell receptor beta chains from one sample, sequenced in a study of shared clonotypes between healthy human individuals. Libraries were prepared by immunoSEQ multiplex PCR; TCRdb keeps only in-frame clonotypes and omits some of them. The sample records over 150,000 clones, approximately 60% being singletons. The specimen was memory CD4+ T cells sorted from blood. The receptors here all came from a man younger than 45 in good health. The CDR3 runs from the conserved cysteine through the conserved F or W. D genes are given only for firm matches. A clone size is listed for some rows: how often the clone was seen (once, few, many), or a class if it is expanded.

size: NA
J: TRBJ1-5
length: 13
D: NA
V: TRBV6-1
CDR3: CASSEGLNQPQHF
DNA: TGTGCCAGCAGTGAAGGTCTCAATCAGCCCCAGCATTTT

size: NA
J: TRBJ2-2
length: 16
D: TRBD2
V: TRBV9
CDR3: CASSVSGIANTGELFF
DNA: TGTGCCAGCAGCGTTAGCGGGATCGCGAACACCGGGGAGCTGTTTTTT

size: NA
J: TRBJ2-5
length: 15
D: TRBD2
V: TRBV11-3
CDR3: CASSPAGTSLETQYF
DNA: TGTGCCAGCAGCCCCGCCGGGACTAGCTTGGAGACCCAGTACTTC

size: NA
J: TRBJ2-7
length: 13
D: NA
V: TRBV5-1
CDR3: CASRRGQTYEQYF
DNA: TGCGCCAGCAGGAGAGGCCAGACCTACGAGCAGTACTTC

size: NA
J: TRBJ2-7
length: 13
D: NA
V: TRBV2
CDR3: CASMGPSSGEQYF
DNA: TGTGCCAGCATGGGTCCTTCCTCGGGGGAGCAGTACTTC

size: NA
J: TRBJ2-2
length: 14
D: NA
V: TRBV6-5
CDR3: CASSWRQSPGELFF
DNA: TGTGCCAGCAGTTGGAGACAGTCGCCCGGGGAGCTGTTTTTT

size: NA
J: TRBJ1-3
length: 15
D: NA
V: TRBV25-1
CDR3: CASSDENLPGNTIYF
DNA: TGTGCCAGCAGTGACGAAAATCTCCCTGGAAACACCATATATTTT

size: NA
J: TRBJ2-7
length: 12
D: NA
V: TRBV11-2
CDR3: CASSLNAAEQYF
DNA: TGTGCCAGCAGCTTAAATGCCGCCGAGCAGTACTTC

size: once
J: TRBJ2-5
length: 15
D: NA
V: TRBV5-4
CDR3: CASSSRSDIQETQYF
DNA: TGTGCCAGCAGCTCACGTTCGGACATCCAAGAGACCCAGTACTTC

size: NA
J: TRBJ2-3
length: 11
D: NA
V: TRBV19
CDR3: CASSLADTQYF
DNA: TGTGCCAGTAGTCTAGCGGATACGCAGTATTTT

size: NA
J: TRBJ1-2
length: 16
D: NA
V: TRBV7-2
CDR3: CASSLASSGGDYGYTF
DNA: TGTGCCAGCAGCTTAGCTTCGTCCGGAGGGGACTATGGCTACACCTTC

size: few
J: TRBJ2-5
length: 14
D: NA
V: TRBV9
CDR3: CASSITDWPETQYF
DNA: TGTGCCAGCAGCATCACGGACTGGCCAGAGACCCAGTACTTC

size: NA
J: TRBJ2-2
length: 14
D: NA
V: TRBV14
CDR3: CASSQVVGTGELFF
DNA: TGTGCCAGCAGCCAAGTTGTAGGCACCGGGGAGCTGTTTTTT

size: few
J: TRBJ1-5
length: 14
D: NA
V: TRBV29-1
CDR3: CSVGGGVGDQPQHF
DNA: TGCAGCGTTGGAGGGGGAGTGGGGGATCAGCCCCAGCATTTT

size: NA
J: TRBJ1-3
length: 15
D: NA
V: TRBV7-2
CDR3: CASSSTLRVRNTIYF
DNA: TGTGCCAGCAGCTCCACGCTCAGGGTTCGGAACACCATATATTTT

size: NA
J: TRBJ2-5
length: 12
D: NA
V: TRBV7-9
CDR3: CASIGNIGPQYF
DNA: TGTGCCAGCATAGGCAATATAGGGCCCCAGTACTTC

size: NA
J: TRBJ2-7
length: 13
D: TRBD2
V: TRBV30
CDR3: CAWNGRASEEQYF
DNA: TGTGCCTGGAACGGGAGGGCCTCGGAGGAGCAGTACTTC

size: NA
J: TRBJ2-5
length: 14
D: TRBD1
V: TRBV5-4
CDR3: CASSLGGGVETQYF
DNA: TGTGCCAGCAGCTTGGGAGGGGGCGTGGAGACCCAGTACTTC

size: NA
J: TRBJ1-4
length: 15
D: TRBD1
V: TRBV5-1
CDR3: CASSEDGTAGEKLFF
DNA: TGCGCCAGCAGCGAGGACGGGACAGCGGGTGAAAAACTGTTTTTT

size: NA
J: TRBJ2-3
length: 16
D: TRBD2
V: TRBV9
CDR3: CASSVAGGGITDTQYF
DNA: TGTGCCAGCAGCGTAGCGGGAGGCGGGATTACAGATACGCAGTATTTT

size: NA
J: TRBJ1-2
length: 17
D: TRBD1
V: TRBV19
CDR3: CASSIGQGAVDFYGYTF
DNA: TGTGCCAGTAGTATAGGACAGGGCGCTGTCGACTTCTATGGCTACACCTTC

size: NA
J: TRBJ2-2
length: 15
D: NA
V: TRBV6-5
CDR3: CASSYQLMGAGELFF
DNA: TGTGCCAGCAGTTACCAGCTTATGGGGGCCGGGGAGCTGTTTTTT

size: few
J: TRBJ2-1
length: 13
D: NA
V: TRBV9
CDR3: CASSVGPGGEQFF
DNA: TGTGCCAGCAGCGTAGGGCCGGGGGGCGAGCAGTTCTTC

size: NA
J: TRBJ2-3
length: 17
D: TRBD2
V: TRBV29-1
CDR3: CSVEDNLAGVSTDTQYF
DNA: TGCAGCGTTGAAGACAATCTAGCGGGAGTTAGCACAGATACGCAGTATTTT

size: NA
J: TRBJ2-1
length: 15
D: NA
V: TRBV9
CDR3: CASSPRKTAYNEQFF
DNA: TGTGCCAGCAGCCCACGGAAGACGGCCTACAATGAGCAGTTCTTC

size: NA
J: TRBJ2-3
length: 15
D: NA
V: TRBV5-1
CDR3: CASSPRMGSTDTQYF
DNA: TGCGCCAGCAGCCCACGGATGGGGTCCACAGATACGCAGTATTTT

size: NA
J: TRBJ2-5
length: 14
D: TRBD1
V: TRBV2
CDR3: CASRPDRDRETQYF
DNA: TGTGCCAGCAGGCCGGACAGGGACCGAGAGACCCAGTACTTC

size: NA
J: TRBJ2-6
length: 15
D: NA
V: TRBV28
CDR3: CASSPGDSGANVLTF
DNA: TGTGCCAGCAGTCCAGGAGACTCTGGGGCCAACGTCCTGACTTTC

size: NA
J: TRBJ2-7
length: 16
D: NA
V: TRBV18
CDR3: CASSPPGMVSSYEQYF
DNA: TGTGCCAGCTCACCACCGGGGATGGTCAGCTCCTACGAGCAGTACTTC

size: few
J: TRBJ2-2
length: 19
D: TRBD2
V: TRBV18
CDR3: CASSPYSLAGLGNTGELFF
DNA: TGTGCCAGCTCACCATATTCCCTGGCCGGACTAGGGAACACCGGGGAGCTGTTTTTT

size: once
J: TRBJ2-3
length: 14
D: TRBD1
V: TRBV11-3
CDR3: CASSPTQGTDTQYF
DNA: TGTGCCAGCAGCCCTACACAGGGGACAGATACGCAGTATTTT

size: NA
J: TRBJ2-5
length: 14
D: TRBD1
V: TRBV5-1
CDR3: CASSFLTGEETQYF
DNA: TGCGCCAGCAGCTTCCTGACAGGGGAAGAGACCCAGTACTTC

size: NA
J: TRBJ2-3
length: 15
D: NA
V: TRBV5-5
CDR3: CASSRRGLLTDTQYF
DNA: TGTGCCAGCAGCCGACGGGGACTTCTCACAGATACGCAGTATTTT

size: NA
J: TRBJ2-3
length: 17
D: NA
V: TRBV7-9
CDR3: CASSPYGGAANTDTQYF
DNA: TGTGCCAGCAGCCCCTATGGGGGGGCTGCTAACACAGATACGCAGTATTTT

size: once
J: TRBJ2-1
length: 14
D: TRBD2
V: TRBV5-6
CDR3: CASSSLAGVWEQFF
DNA: TGTGCCAGCAGCAGTTTAGCGGGAGTGTGGGAGCAGTTCTTC

size: NA
J: TRBJ2-2
length: 15
D: NA
V: TRBV15
CDR3: CATSSPPAGERELFF
DNA: TGTGCCACCAGCAGCCCCCCGGCCGGGGAGCGGGAGCTGTTTTTT

size: NA
J: TRBJ2-1
length: 14
D: NA
V: TRBV2
CDR3: CASSRDRQLNEQFF
DNA: TGTGCCAGCTCCCGGGACCGCCAACTCAATGAGCAGTTCTTC

size: NA
J: TRBJ2-7
length: 13
D: NA
V: TRBV19
CDR3: CASSSPPAYEQYF
DNA: TGTGCCAGTAGTAGCCCACCAGCCTACGAGCAGTACTTC

size: NA
J: TRBJ1-1
length: 16
D: TRBD1
V: TRBV5-6
CDR3: CASSLTLRGRGTEAFF
DNA: TGTGCCAGCAGCTTGACATTAAGGGGCAGGGGGACTGAAGCTTTCTTT

size: NA
J: TRBJ1-2
length: 13
D: TRBD1
V: TRBV6-1
CDR3: CASTRDRGHGYTF
DNA: TGTGCCAGCACGCGGGACAGGGGGCATGGCTACACCTTC

size: few
J: TRBJ1-1
length: 14
D: TRBD1
V: TRBV27
CDR3: CASSLQGASTEAFF
DNA: TGTGCCAGCAGTTTACAGGGGGCCTCCACTGAAGCTTTCTTT

size: NA
J: TRBJ2-3
length: 15
D: NA
V: TRBV9
CDR3: CASSVGLVGTDTQYF
DNA: TGTGCCAGCAGCGTAGGGTTAGTAGGCACAGATACGCAGTATTTT

size: NA
J: TRBJ2-5
length: 12
D: NA
V: TRBV7-2
CDR3: CASSWGGETQYF
DNA: TGTGCCAGCAGCTGGGGCGGAGAGACCCAGTACTTC

size: once
J: TRBJ2-5
length: 14
D: TRBD1
V: TRBV4-1
CDR3: CASSPGQGEETQYF
DNA: TGCGCCAGCAGCCCGGGACAGGGAGAAGAGACCCAGTACTTC

size: many
J: TRBJ1-5
length: 13
D: NA
V: TRBV2
CDR3: CASSQEVRQPQHF
DNA: TGTGCCAGCAGTCAAGAGGTACGGCAGCCCCAGCATTTT